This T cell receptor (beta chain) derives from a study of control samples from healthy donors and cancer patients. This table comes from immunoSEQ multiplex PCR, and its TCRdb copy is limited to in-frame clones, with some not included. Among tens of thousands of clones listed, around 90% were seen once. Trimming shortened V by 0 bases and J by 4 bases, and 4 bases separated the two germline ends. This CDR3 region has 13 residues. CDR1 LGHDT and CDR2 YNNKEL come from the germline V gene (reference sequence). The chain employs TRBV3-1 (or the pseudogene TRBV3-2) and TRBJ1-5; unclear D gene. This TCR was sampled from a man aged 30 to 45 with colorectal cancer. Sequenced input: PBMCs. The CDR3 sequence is CASSQEVNQPQHF. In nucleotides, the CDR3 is TGTGCCAGCAGCCAAGAGGTTAATCAGCCCCAGCATTTT.